This is a list of T cell receptor beta chains from one sample in a study of blood T cell repertoires in COVID-19. Data came from immunoSEQ multiplex PCR; TCRdb stores just in-frame clones and leaves some out. The data show approximately 390,000 clones, around 90% seen once. Input material: PBMCs or T cells enriched from blood (not recorded which). Receptors were obtained from a woman in her 40s with acute COVID-19. CDR3s include the opening cysteine and the closing phenylalanine or tryptophan. A D gene is named only where the DNA matches it firmly.

V gene	D gene	J gene	CDR3 protein
TRBV5-1	TRBD1	TRBJ1-6	CASSLGQHFNSPLHF
TRBV24-1	.	TRBJ2-2	CATSGPGQMGELFF
TRBV7-6	TRBD1	TRBJ2-3	CASSFRTGAADTQYF
TRBV4-1	.	TRBJ1-2	CASSQVLGGANYGYTF
TRBV4-2	.	TRBJ1-6	CASSQWAPGEGSPLHF
TRBV10-2	.	TRBJ2-1	CASSESTLDYPYNEQFF
TRBV4-2	TRBD1	TRBJ1-2	CASSPGDRGYTNYGYTF
TRBV24-1	.	TRBJ1-5	CATSDSASGGGNQPQHF
TRBV5-1	TRBD1	TRBJ2-1	CASSGGTGGYNEQFF
TRBV12-3/TRBV12-4	.	TRBJ2-1	CASSFGFVQFF
TRBV27	TRBD1	TRBJ2-7	CASRAPGQGAYEQYF
TRBV29-1	.	TRBJ1-1	CSAEGLLTEAFF
TRBV20-1	TRBD1	TRBJ1-1	CSAIRDSEAFF
TRBV2	.	TRBJ2-6	CASSSRSGSFSGANVLTF
TRBV24-1	.	TRBJ2-3	CATSDRGKSDTQYF
TRBV19	TRBD1	TRBJ1-6	CASSRQGNNSPLHF
TRBV30	TRBD2	TRBJ2-1	CAWTSSGALNEQFF
TRBV5-6	TRBD1	TRBJ1-2	CASRVDRIYGYTF
TRBV11-3	.	TRBJ1-6	CASSLSGLSPLHF
TRBV13	TRBD1	TRBJ2-2	CASSGQVTGELFF
TRBV28	.	TRBJ1-2	CASSLQGISYGYTF
TRBV3-1/TRBV3-2	TRBD1	TRBJ1-2	CASSQEDRASGYTF
TRBV5-4	.	TRBJ1-2	CASSPRQTNYGYTF